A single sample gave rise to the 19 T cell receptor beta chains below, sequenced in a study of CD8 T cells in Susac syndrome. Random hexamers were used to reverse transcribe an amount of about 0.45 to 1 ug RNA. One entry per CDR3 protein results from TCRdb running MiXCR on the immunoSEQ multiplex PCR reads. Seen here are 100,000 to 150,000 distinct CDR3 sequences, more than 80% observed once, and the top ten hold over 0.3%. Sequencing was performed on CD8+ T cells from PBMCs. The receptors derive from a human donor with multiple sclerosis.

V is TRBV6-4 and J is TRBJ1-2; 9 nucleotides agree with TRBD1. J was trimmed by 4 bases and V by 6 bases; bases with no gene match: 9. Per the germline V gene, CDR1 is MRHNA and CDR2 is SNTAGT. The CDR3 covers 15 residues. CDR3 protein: CASSPGQGIIYGYTF. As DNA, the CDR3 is TGTGCCAGCAGCCCGGGACAGGGAATCATCTATGGCTACACCTTC.

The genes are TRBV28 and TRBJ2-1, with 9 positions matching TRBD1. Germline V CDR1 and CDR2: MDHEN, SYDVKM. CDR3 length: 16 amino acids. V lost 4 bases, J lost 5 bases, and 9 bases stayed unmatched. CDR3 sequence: CASSSGDREIDNEQFF. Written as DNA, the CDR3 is TGTGCCAGCAGTTCGGGGGACAGGGAAATCGACAATGAGCAGTTCTTC.

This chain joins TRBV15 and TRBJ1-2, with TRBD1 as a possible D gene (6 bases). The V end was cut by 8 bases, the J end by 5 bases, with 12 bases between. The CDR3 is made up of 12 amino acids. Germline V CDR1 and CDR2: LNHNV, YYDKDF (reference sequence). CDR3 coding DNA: TGTGCCACCCGGGGGGGCGGGTATGGCTACACCTTC. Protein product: CATRGGGYGYTF.

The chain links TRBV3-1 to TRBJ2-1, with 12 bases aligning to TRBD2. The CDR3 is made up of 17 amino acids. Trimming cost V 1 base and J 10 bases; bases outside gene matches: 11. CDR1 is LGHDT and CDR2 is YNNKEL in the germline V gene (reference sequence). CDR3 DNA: TGTGCCAGCAGCCAAGTCCCTGGGACTAGCGGGCTGGGCGAGCAGTTCTTC. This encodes CASSQVPGTSGLGEQFF.

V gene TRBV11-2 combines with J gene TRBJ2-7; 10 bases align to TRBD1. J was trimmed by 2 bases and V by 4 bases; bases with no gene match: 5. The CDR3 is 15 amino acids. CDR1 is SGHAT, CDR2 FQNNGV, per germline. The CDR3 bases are TGTGCCAGCAGCTATGGGACAGGGGAAGCCTACGAGCAGTACTTC. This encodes CASSYGTGEAYEQYF.

The DNA of the CDR3 is TGTGCCAGCAGCCCAGGGTGGGGTTACAATGAGCAGTTCTTC. This translates into CASSPGWGYNEQFF. This chain links TRBV7-2 with TRBJ2-1; perhaps TRBD1 as D (5 bases). V was pared by 5 bases and J by 4 bases, with 12 bases between. Germline CDR1 and CDR2: SGHTA and FQGNSA. This CDR3 is built from 14 residues. Full variable domain (outside the CDR3, taken from reference TRBV7-2 and TRBJ2-1): GAGVSQSPSNKVTEKGKDVELRCDPISGHTALYWYRQSLGQGLEFLIYFQGNSAPDKSGLPSDRFSAERTGGSVSTLTIQRTQQEDSAVYLCASSPGWGYNEQFFGPGTRLTVL.

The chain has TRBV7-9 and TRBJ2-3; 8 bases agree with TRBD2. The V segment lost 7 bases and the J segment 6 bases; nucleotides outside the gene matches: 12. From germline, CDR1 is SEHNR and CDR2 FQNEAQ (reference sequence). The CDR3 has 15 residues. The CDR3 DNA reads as TGTGCCAGCAACCACAACCCAGCGGGAGCGGATACGCAGTATTTT. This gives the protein CASNHNPAGADTQYF.

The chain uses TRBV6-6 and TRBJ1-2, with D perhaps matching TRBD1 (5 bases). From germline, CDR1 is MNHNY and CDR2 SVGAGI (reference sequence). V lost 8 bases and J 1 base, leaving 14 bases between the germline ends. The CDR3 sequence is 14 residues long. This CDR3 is CASLWDAYNYGYTF. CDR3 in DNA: TGTGCCAGCCTCTGGGACGCTTATAACTATGGCTACACCTTC.

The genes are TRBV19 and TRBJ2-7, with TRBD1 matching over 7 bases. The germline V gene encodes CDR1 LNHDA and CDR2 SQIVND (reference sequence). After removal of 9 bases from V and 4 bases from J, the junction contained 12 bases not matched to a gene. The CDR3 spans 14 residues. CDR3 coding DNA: TGTGCCAGCCGCCCACCCGGGACAGCGTACGAGCAGTACTTC. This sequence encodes CASRPPGTAYEQYF.

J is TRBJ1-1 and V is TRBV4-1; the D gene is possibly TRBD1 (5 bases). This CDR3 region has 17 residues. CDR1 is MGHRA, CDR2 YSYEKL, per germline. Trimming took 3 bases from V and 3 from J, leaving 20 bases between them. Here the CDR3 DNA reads TGCGCCAGCAGCCAGCTAACAGGACCCTATTCGGACACTGAAGCTTTCTTT. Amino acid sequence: CASSQLTGPYSDTEAFF.

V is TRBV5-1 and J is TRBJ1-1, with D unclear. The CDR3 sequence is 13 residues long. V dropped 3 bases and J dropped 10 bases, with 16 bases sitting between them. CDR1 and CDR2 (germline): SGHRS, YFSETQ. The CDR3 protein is CASSSPSTEGAFF. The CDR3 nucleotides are TGCGCCAGCAGCTCGCCAAGTACTGAAGGAGCTTTCTTT.

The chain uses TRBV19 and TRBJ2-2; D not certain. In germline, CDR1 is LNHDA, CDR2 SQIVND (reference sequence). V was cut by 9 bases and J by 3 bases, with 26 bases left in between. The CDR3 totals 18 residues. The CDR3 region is CASSVPGEITRDTGELFF. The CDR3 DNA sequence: TGTGCCAGCAGTGTTCCCGGCGAAATAACCCGAGACACCGGGGAGCTGTTTTTT.

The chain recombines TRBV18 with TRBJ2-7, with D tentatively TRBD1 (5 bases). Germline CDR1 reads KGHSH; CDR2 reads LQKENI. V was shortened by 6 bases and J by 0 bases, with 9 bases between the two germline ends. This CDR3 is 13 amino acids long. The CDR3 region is CASSPRDSYEQYV. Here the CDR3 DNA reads TGTGCCAGCTCGCCCAGGGACTCCTACGAGCAGTACGTC.

In nucleotides, the CDR3 is TGCAGTGCCCGACCCCTCTCGCGGGATGAGCAGTTCTTC. This gives the protein CSARPLSRDEQFF. V gene TRBV20-1 combines with J gene TRBJ2-1, with a possible D match to TRBD2 (5 bases). CDR3 length: 13 residues. Per the germline V gene, CDR1 is DFQATT and CDR2 is SNEGSKA (reference sequence). The V gene lost 6 bases and the J gene lost 8 bases, with 17 bases spanning the gap.

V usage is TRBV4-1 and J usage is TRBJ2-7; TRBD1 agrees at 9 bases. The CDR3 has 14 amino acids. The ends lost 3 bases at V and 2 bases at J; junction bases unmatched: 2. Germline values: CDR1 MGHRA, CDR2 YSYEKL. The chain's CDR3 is CASSHRQGAYEQYV. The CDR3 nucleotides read TGCGCCAGCAGCCACCGACAGGGGGCCTACGAGCAGTACGTC.

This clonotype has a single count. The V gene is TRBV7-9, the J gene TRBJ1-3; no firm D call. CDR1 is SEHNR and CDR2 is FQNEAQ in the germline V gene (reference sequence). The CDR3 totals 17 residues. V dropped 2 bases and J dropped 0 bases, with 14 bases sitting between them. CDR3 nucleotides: TGTGCCAGCAGCTTACACTCTGGACCGAGCTCTGGAAACACCATATATTTT. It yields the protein CASSLHSGPSSGNTIYF.

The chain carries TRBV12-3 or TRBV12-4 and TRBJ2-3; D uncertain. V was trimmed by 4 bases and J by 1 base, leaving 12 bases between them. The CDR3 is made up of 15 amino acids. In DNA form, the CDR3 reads TGTGCCAGCAGTTCCCTAGGGTTCGGCACAGATACGCAGTATTTT. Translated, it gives CASSSLGFGTDTQYF.

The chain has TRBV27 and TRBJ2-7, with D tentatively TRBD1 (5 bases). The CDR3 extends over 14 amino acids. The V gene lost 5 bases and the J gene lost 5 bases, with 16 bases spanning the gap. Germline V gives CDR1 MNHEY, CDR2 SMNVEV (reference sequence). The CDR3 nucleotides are TGTGCCAGCAGTCATCCGGGTCCCAGGGACGAGCAGTACTTC. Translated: CASSHPGPRDEQYF.

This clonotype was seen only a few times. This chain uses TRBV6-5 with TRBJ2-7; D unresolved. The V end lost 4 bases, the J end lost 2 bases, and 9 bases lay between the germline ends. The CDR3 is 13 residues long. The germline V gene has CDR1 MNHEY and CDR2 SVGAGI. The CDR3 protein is CASSLGGTYEQYF. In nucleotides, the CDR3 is TGTGCCAGCAGTTTGGGCGGAACCTACGAGCAGTACTTC.